In this sample, the clone carrying this TCR beta chain turned up once. TCRdb redid the calling of the PCR reads with MiXCR, one entry per CDR3 protein. Of tens of thousands of distinct CDR3 sequences detected, around 38% appear once; the ten largest clones hold about 23%. With 2 bases clipped from V and 7 bases from J, the junction kept 5 bases outside the gene matches. Germline V lookup: CDR1 DFQATT, CDR2 SNEGSKA (reference sequence). The CDR3 is made up of 14 amino acids. This sample stems from a study of tumor-infiltrating lymphocytes in oesophageal squamous cell carcinoma. What was sequenced was esophageal tumor tissue. The receptor's source is a male donor with esophageal squamous cell carcinoma. V is TRBV20-1 and J is TRBJ2-7; TRBD2 matches 13 bases. In DNA, the CDR3 is TGCAGTGCTAGAAGACTAGCGGGAGGTGGGGAGCAGTACTTC. Amino acid sequence: CSARRLAGGGEQYF.